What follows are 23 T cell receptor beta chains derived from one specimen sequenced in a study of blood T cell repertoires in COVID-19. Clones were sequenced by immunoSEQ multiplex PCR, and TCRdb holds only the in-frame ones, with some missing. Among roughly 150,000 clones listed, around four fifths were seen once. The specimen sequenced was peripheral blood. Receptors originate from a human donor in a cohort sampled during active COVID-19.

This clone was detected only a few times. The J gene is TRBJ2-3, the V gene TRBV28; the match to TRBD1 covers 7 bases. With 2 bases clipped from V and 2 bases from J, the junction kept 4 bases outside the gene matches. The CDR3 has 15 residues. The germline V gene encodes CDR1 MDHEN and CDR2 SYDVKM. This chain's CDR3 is CASSLTGTVTDTQYF. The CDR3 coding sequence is TGTGCCAGCAGTTTAACCGGGACAGTCACAGATACGCAGTATTTT.

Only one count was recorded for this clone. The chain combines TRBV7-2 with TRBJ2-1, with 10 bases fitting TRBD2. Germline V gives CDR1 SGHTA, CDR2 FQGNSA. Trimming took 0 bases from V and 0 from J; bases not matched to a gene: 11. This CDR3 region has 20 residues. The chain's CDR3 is CASSLAFPSGSIRSYNEQFF. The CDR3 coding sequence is TGTGCCAGCAGCTTAGCTTTCCCTAGCGGGAGTATCCGCTCCTACAATGAGCAGTTCTTC.

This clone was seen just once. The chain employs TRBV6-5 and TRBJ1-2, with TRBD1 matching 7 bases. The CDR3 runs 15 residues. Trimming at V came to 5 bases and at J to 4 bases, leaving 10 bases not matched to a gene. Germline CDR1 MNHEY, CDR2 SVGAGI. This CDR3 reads CASSTGRRGLYGYTF. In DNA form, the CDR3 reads TGTGCCAGCAGTACAGGACGGAGGGGGCTCTATGGCTACACCTTC.

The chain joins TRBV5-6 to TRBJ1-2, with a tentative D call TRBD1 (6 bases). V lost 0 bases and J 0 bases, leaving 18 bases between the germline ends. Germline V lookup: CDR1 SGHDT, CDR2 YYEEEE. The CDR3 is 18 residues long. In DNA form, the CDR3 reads TGTGCCAGCAGCTTGGACCAACAGGGCTTTCAGCCTAACTATGGCTACACCTTC. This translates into CASSLDQQGFQPNYGYTF.

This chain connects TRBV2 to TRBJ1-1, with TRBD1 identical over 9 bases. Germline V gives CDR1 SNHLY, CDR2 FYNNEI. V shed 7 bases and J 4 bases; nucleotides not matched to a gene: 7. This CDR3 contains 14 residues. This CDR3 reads CASILQGALTEAFF. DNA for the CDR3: TGTGCCAGCATTCTACAGGGGGCCCTCACTGAAGCTTTCTTT.

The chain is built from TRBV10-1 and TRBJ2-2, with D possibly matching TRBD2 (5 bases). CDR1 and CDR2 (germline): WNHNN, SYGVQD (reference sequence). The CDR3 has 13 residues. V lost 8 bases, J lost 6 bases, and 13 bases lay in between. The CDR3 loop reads CASSGLGPGELFF. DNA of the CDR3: TGCGCCAGCTCTGGACTGGGTCCCGGGGAGCTGTTTTTT.

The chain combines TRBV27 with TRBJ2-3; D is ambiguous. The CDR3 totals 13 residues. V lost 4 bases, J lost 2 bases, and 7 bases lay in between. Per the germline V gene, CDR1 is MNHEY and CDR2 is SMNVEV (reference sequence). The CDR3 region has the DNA TGTGCCAGCAGTTCCCTCTACACAGATACGCAGTATTTT. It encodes CASSSLYTDTQYF.

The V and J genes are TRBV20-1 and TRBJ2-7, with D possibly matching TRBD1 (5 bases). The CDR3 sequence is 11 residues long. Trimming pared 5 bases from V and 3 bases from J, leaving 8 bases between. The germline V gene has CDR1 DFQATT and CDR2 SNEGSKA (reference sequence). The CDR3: CSADSYYEQYF. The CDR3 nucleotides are TGCAGTGCTGACAGTTACTACGAGCAGTACTTC.

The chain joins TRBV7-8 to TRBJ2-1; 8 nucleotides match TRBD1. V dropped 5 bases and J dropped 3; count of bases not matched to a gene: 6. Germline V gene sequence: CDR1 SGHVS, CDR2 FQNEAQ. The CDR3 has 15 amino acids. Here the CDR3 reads CASSLGTGNYNEQFF. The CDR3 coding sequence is TGTGCCAGCAGCCTAGGGACAGGTAACTACAATGAGCAGTTCTTC.

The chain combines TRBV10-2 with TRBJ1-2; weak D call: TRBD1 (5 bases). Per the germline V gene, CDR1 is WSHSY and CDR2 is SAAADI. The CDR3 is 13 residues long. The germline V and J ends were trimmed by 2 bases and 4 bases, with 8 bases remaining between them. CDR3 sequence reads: CASSEQGSYGYTF. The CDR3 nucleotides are TGCGCCAGCAGTGAGCAGGGATCCTATGGCTACACCTTC.

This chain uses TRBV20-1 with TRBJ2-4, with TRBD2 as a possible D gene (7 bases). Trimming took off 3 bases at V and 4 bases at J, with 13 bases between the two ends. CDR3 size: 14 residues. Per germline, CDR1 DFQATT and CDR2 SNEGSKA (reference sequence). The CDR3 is CSASRGATKNIQYF. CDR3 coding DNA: TGCAGTGCTAGTCGGGGGGCTACAAAAAACATTCAGTACTTC.

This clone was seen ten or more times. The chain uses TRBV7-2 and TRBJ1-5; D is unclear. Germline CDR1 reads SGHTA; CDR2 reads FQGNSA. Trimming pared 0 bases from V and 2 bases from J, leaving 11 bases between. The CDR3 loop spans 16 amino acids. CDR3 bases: TGTGCCAGCAGCTTAGCGCTTGGGGAGGGCAATCAGCCCCAGCATTTT. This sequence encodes CASSLALGEGNQPQHF.

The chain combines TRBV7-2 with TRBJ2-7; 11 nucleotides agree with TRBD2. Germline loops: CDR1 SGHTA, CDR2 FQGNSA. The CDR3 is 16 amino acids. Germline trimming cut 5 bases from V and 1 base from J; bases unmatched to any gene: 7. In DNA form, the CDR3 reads TGTGCCAGCAGCCCCAATAGCGGGAGGGTTTCCTACGAGCAGTACTTC. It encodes CASSPNSGRVSYEQYF.

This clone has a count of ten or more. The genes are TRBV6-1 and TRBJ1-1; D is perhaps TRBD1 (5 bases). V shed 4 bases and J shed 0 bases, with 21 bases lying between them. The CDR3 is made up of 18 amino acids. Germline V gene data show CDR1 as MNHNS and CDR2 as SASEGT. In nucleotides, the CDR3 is TGTGCCAGCAGTGTCCGGTGGGGACTAGATCGTATGAACACTGAAGCTTTCTTT. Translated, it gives CASSVRWGLDRMNTEAFF.

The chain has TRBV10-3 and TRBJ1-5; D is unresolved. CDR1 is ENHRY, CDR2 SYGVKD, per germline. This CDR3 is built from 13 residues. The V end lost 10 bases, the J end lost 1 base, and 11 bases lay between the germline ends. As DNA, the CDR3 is TGTGCCACCACCCTAGGCAGCAATCAGCCCCAGCATTTT. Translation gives CATTLGSNQPQHF.

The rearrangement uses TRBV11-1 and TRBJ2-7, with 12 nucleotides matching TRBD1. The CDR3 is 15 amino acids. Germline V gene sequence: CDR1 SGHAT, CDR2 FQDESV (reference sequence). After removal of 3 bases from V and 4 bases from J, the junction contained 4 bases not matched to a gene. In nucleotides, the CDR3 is TGTGCCAGCAGCTTGGGACAGGGGGCGCCATACGAGCAGTACTTC. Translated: CASSLGQGAPYEQYF.

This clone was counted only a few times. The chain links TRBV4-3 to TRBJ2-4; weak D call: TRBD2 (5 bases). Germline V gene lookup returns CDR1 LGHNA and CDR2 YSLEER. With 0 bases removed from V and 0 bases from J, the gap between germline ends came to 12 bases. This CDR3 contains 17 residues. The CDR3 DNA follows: TGCGCCAGCAGCCAAGATTTCTCCGGACTAGCCAAAAACATTCAGTACTTC. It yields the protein CASSQDFSGLAKNIQYF.

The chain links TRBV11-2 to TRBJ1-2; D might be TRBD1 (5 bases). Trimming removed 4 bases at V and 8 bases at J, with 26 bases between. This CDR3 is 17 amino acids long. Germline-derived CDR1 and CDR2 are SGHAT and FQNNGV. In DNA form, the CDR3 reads TGTGCCAGCAGCTCCCCGGATGGTCAGGGTGGTGGATTCGGCTACACCTTC. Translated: CASSSPDGQGGGFGYTF.

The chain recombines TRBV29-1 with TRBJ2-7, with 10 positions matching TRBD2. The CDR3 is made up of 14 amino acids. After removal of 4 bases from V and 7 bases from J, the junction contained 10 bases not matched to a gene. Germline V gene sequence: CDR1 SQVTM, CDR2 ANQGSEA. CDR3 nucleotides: TGCAGCGTTGTACTAGCGGGGAGTCTTCGGGAGCAGTACTTC. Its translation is CSVVLAGSLREQYF.

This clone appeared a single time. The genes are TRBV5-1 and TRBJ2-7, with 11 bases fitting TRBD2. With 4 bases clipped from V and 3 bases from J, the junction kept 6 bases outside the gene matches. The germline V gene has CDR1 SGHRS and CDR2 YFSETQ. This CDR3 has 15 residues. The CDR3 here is CASSAGLAGHYEQYF. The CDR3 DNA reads TGCGCCAGCAGCGCCGGACTAGCGGGCCACTACGAGCAGTACTTC.

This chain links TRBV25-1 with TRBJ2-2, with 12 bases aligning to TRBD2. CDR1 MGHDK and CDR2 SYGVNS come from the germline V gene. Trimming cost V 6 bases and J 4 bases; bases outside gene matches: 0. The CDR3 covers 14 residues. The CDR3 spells CASRLAGGTGELFF. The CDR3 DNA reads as TGTGCCAGCAGACTAGCGGGAGGCACCGGGGAGCTGTTTTTT.

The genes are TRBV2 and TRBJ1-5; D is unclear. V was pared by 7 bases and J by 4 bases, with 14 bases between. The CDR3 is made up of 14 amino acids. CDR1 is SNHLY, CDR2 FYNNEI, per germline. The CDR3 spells CASKAGYSNQPQHF. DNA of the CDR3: TGTGCCAGCAAGGCAGGCTACTCTAATCAGCCCCAGCATTTT.

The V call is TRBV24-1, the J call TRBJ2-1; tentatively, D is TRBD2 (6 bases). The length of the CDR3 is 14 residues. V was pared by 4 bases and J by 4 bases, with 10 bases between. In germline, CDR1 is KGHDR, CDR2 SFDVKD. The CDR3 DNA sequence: TGTGCCACCAGTGAATCGGGGGTATACAATGAGCAGTTCTTC. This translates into CATSESGVYNEQFF.